These T cell receptor beta chains were read from a single sample in a study of T cell responses to AZD1222 COVID-19 vaccine. The repertoire was sequenced with immunoSEQ multiplex PCR; TCRdb's copy has only in-frame clones and lacks some. The sample holds 150,000 to 200,000 clones, 90% seen once. The specimen was peripheral blood, collected 28 days after the second AZD1222 dose. The receptors were sampled from an adult who received the AZD1222 COVID-19 vaccine. The CDR3 runs from the conserved cysteine through the conserved F or W. A D gene is named only where the DNA matches it firmly. A clone size is listed for some rows: how often the clone was seen (once, few, many), or a class if it is expanded.

v_gene: TRBV7-2; abundance: NA; d_gene: NA; j_gene: TRBJ1-2; CDR3aa: CASSLGPGRDYGYTF; CDR3nt: TGTGCCAGCAGCTTAGGTCCTGGACGGGACTATGGCTACACCTTC
v_gene: TRBV11-1; abundance: NA; d_gene: NA; j_gene: TRBJ1-1; CDR3aa: CASQGLLMNTEAFF; CDR3nt: TGTGCCAGCCAGGGGCTCCTAATGAACACTGAAGCTTTCTTT
v_gene: TRBV7-9; abundance: NA; d_gene: NA; j_gene: TRBJ2-5; CDR3aa: CASSWAEVRETQYF; CDR3nt: TGTGCCAGCAGCTGGGCGGAGGTCCGAGAGACCCAGTACTTC
v_gene: TRBV7-8; abundance: once; d_gene: NA; j_gene: TRBJ2-7; CDR3aa: CASSLFQGPSYEQYF; CDR3nt: TGTGCCAGCAGCTTATTCCAGGGTCCCTCCTACGAGCAGTACTTC
v_gene: TRBV25-1; abundance: once; d_gene: NA; j_gene: TRBJ1-6; CDR3aa: CASSDPGTHNSPLHF; CDR3nt: TGTGCCAGCAGCGATCCGGGGACACATAATTCACCCCTCCACTTT
v_gene: TRBV29-1; abundance: NA; d_gene: NA; j_gene: TRBJ1-3; CDR3aa: CSVDNSGNTIYF; CDR3nt: TGCAGCGTTGACAACTCTGGAAACACCATATATTTT
v_gene: TRBV5-6; abundance: NA; d_gene: TRBD1; j_gene: TRBJ2-7; CDR3aa: CASSLPDRTSYEQYF; CDR3nt: TGTGCCAGCAGCCTACCGGACAGGACTTCATACGAGCAGTACTTC
v_gene: TRBV28; abundance: NA; d_gene: NA; j_gene: TRBJ1-2; CDR3aa: CASSSVGAQIGYTF; CDR3nt: TGTGCCAGCAGTTCGGTGGGGGCGCAAATTGGCTACACCTTC
v_gene: TRBV19; abundance: NA; d_gene: NA; j_gene: TRBJ2-7; CDR3aa: CASSTQGTGFYEQYF; CDR3nt: TGTGCCAGTAGTACCCAGGGGACGGGATTCTACGAGCAGTACTTC
v_gene: TRBV6-1; abundance: NA; d_gene: NA; j_gene: TRBJ1-6; CDR3aa: CASSEEVGSSSPLHF; CDR3nt: TGTGCCAGCAGTGAGGAAGTGGGGTCGAGTTCACCCCTCCACTTT
v_gene: TRBV10-3; abundance: NA; d_gene: TRBD1; j_gene: TRBJ1-1; CDR3aa: CAISGTGGMNTEAFF; CDR3nt: TGTGCCATCAGTGGGACAGGGGGTATGAACACTGAAGCTTTCTTT
v_gene: TRBV6-6; abundance: NA; d_gene: TRBD1; j_gene: TRBJ1-6; CDR3aa: CASSRRHPGQNNSPLHF; CDR3nt: TGTGCCAGCAGTCGAAGACACCCGGGACAGAATAATTCACCCCTCCACTTT
v_gene: TRBV12-3/TRBV12-4; abundance: NA; d_gene: TRBD1; j_gene: TRBJ2-7; CDR3aa: CASRIQGAYEQYF; CDR3nt: TGTGCCAGCAGAATTCAGGGGGCGTACGAGCAGTACTTC
v_gene: TRBV30; abundance: NA; d_gene: NA; j_gene: TRBJ2-3; CDR3aa: CAWKMARVHF; CDR3nt: TGTGCCTGGAAGATGGCCCGGGTGCACTTT
v_gene: TRBV29-1; abundance: once; d_gene: NA; j_gene: TRBJ1-5; CDR3aa: CSVSGSPNQPQHF; CDR3nt: TGCAGCGTTTCCGGGAGTCCGAATCAGCCCCAGCATTTT
v_gene: TRBV9; abundance: NA; d_gene: NA; j_gene: TRBJ2-2; CDR3aa: CASSVAWEGRTGELFF; CDR3nt: TGTGCCAGCAGCGTAGCTTGGGAAGGGCGGACCGGGGAGCTGTTTTTT
v_gene: TRBV2; abundance: NA; d_gene: NA; j_gene: TRBJ1-5; CDR3aa: CASSGMGGHQPQHF; CDR3nt: TGTGCCAGCAGTGGTATGGGGGGGCATCAGCCCCAGCATTTT
v_gene: TRBV5-1; abundance: NA; d_gene: NA; j_gene: TRBJ1-6; CDR3aa: CASSLEGGNNSPLHF; CDR3nt: TGCGCCAGCAGCTTGGAAGGGGGGAACAATTCACCCCTCCACTTT
v_gene: TRBV28; abundance: NA; d_gene: NA; j_gene: TRBJ2-7; CDR3aa: CASSSSPDHPYEQYF; CDR3nt: TGTGCCAGCAGTTCATCCCCCGACCATCCCTACGAGCAGTACTTC
v_gene: TRBV7-8; abundance: once; d_gene: NA; j_gene: TRBJ1-5; CDR3aa: CASSLIQGFQPQHF; CDR3nt: TGTGCCAGCAGCTTAATTCAGGGATTTCAGCCCCAGCATTTT
v_gene: TRBV25-1; abundance: NA; d_gene: TRBD1; j_gene: TRBJ1-1; CDR3aa: CASSTKTGIMNTEAFF; CDR3nt: TGTGCCAGCAGCACTAAGACAGGGATAATGAACACTGAAGCTTTCTTT
v_gene: TRBV6-1; abundance: NA; d_gene: NA; j_gene: TRBJ1-6; CDR3aa: CASSEARYDNSPLHF; CDR3nt: TGTGCCAGCAGTGAAGCGCGGTACGATAATTCACCCCTCCACTTT
v_gene: TRBV7-2; abundance: NA; d_gene: NA; j_gene: TRBJ2-1; CDR3aa: CASSLAQDNEQFF; CDR3nt: TGTGCCAGCAGCTTAGCGCAAGACAATGAGCAGTTCTTC
v_gene: TRBV5-1; abundance: NA; d_gene: NA; j_gene: TRBJ2-7; CDR3aa: CASSLNGYEQYF; CDR3nt: TGCGCCAGCAGCTTGAATGGCTACGAGCAGTACTTC
v_gene: TRBV19; abundance: NA; d_gene: TRBD1; j_gene: TRBJ1-2; CDR3aa: CASSILSGGNYGYTF; CDR3nt: TGTGCCAGTAGTATCCTCTCAGGGGGTAACTATGGCTACACCTTC
v_gene: TRBV19; abundance: NA; d_gene: TRBD1; j_gene: TRBJ1-6; CDR3aa: CASSRAASGQGVSPLHF; CDR3nt: TGTGCCAGTAGTAGAGCCGCCAGCGGGCAGGGGGTTTCACCCCTCCACTTT
v_gene: TRBV30; abundance: NA; d_gene: NA; j_gene: TRBJ1-5; CDR3aa: CAWSVADNQPQHF; CDR3nt: TGTGCCTGGAGTGTCGCAGACAATCAGCCCCAGCATTTT
v_gene: TRBV9; abundance: NA; d_gene: TRBD2; j_gene: TRBJ2-7; CDR3aa: CASSESGTSGFSYEQYF; CDR3nt: TGTGCCAGCAGCGAATCCGGGACTAGCGGTTTTTCCTACGAGCAGTACTTC
v_gene: TRBV9; abundance: NA; d_gene: NA; j_gene: TRBJ1-5; CDR3aa: CASSVGQEGNQPQHF; CDR3nt: TGTGCCAGCAGCGTAGGGCAGGAGGGCAATCAGCCCCAGCATTTT
v_gene: TRBV27; abundance: NA; d_gene: NA; j_gene: TRBJ1-5; CDR3aa: CASSSGTRGQPQHF; CDR3nt: TGTGCCAGCAGCTCTGGGACTAGGGGTCAGCCCCAGCATTTT
v_gene: TRBV5-1; abundance: NA; d_gene: TRBD1; j_gene: TRBJ2-2; CDR3aa: CASSLWTGGTGELFF; CDR3nt: TGCGCCAGCAGCTTATGGACAGGGGGCACCGGGGAGCTGTTTTTT
v_gene: TRBV10-1; abundance: NA; d_gene: TRBD2; j_gene: TRBJ2-3; CDR3aa: CASSEWPGGAKDTQYF; CDR3nt: TGCGCCAGCAGTGAGTGGCCGGGGGGGGCAAAAGATACGCAGTATTTT
v_gene: TRBV3-1/TRBV3-2; abundance: NA; d_gene: NA; j_gene: TRBJ1-5; CDR3aa: CASSQDVTVNQPQHF; CDR3nt: TGTGCCAGCAGCCAGGATGTGACAGTCAATCAGCCCCAGCATTTT
v_gene: TRBV2; abundance: NA; d_gene: TRBD1; j_gene: TRBJ1-2; CDR3aa: CASIETGGYGYTF; CDR3nt: TGTGCCAGCATCGAGACAGGGGGCTATGGCTACACCTTC
v_gene: TRBV7-3; abundance: NA; d_gene: NA; j_gene: TRBJ2-2; CDR3aa: CASSLEQNTGELFF; CDR3nt: TGTGCCAGCAGCTTAGAACAGAACACCGGGGAGCTGTTTTTT
v_gene: TRBV5-6; abundance: NA; d_gene: NA; j_gene: TRBJ1-3; CDR3aa: CASSLVGVAGNTIYF; CDR3nt: TGTGCCAGCAGCTTGGTAGGTGTGGCGGGAAACACCATATATTTT
v_gene: TRBV4-1; abundance: NA; d_gene: NA; j_gene: TRBJ2-4; CDR3aa: CASSQDRWIGIQYF; CDR3nt: TGCGCCAGCAGCCAAGACCGGTGGATCGGCATTCAGTACTTC
v_gene: TRBV28; abundance: NA; d_gene: NA; j_gene: TRBJ2-7; CDR3aa: CATRGRVEQYF; CDR3nt: TGTGCCACCCGGGGGCGGGTCGAGCAGTACTTC
v_gene: TRBV6-5; abundance: NA; d_gene: TRBD1; j_gene: TRBJ1-3; CDR3aa: CASSADRDFRNTIYF; CDR3nt: TGTGCCAGCAGCGCGGACAGGGACTTTAGAAACACCATATATTTT
v_gene: TRBV6-5; abundance: NA; d_gene: NA; j_gene: TRBJ1-3; CDR3aa: CASTLTGLAGNTIYF; CDR3nt: TGTGCCAGCACACTAACCGGACTAGCTGGAAACACCATATATTTT
v_gene: TRBV28; abundance: NA; d_gene: NA; j_gene: TRBJ1-2; CDR3aa: CASSSPERGYGYTF; CDR3nt: TGTGCCAGCAGTTCGCCAGAGAGAGGCTATGGCTACACCTTC
v_gene: TRBV11-2; abundance: NA; d_gene: NA; j_gene: TRBJ2-7; CDR3aa: CASSPTRSGSYEQYF; CDR3nt: TGTGCCAGCAGCCCGACCCGATCGGGGTCCTACGAGCAGTACTTC
v_gene: TRBV18; abundance: NA; d_gene: TRBD1; j_gene: TRBJ1-5; CDR3aa: CASSPDRSNQPQHF; CDR3nt: TGTGCCAGCTCACCGGACAGGTCAAATCAGCCCCAGCATTTT
v_gene: TRBV27; abundance: NA; d_gene: TRBD1; j_gene: TRBJ1-6; CDR3aa: CASSLRQGALDSPLHF; CDR3nt: TGTGCCAGCAGTTTGCGACAGGGGGCCCTGGATTCACCCCTCCACTTT
v_gene: TRBV4-2; abundance: NA; d_gene: NA; j_gene: TRBJ1-6; CDR3aa: CASSQEPGGSSPLHF; CDR3nt: TGTGCCAGCAGCCAAGAACCTGGCGGGTCTTCACCCCTCCACTTT
v_gene: TRBV18; abundance: NA; d_gene: TRBD1; j_gene: TRBJ2-5; CDR3aa: CASSPPGTGGKETQYF; CDR3nt: TGTGCCAGCTCACCACCCGGGACAGGGGGTAAAGAGACCCAGTACTTC
v_gene: TRBV2; abundance: NA; d_gene: NA; j_gene: TRBJ1-2; CDR3aa: CASSEAATGGYTF; CDR3nt: TGTGCCAGCAGTGAGGCGGCGACGGGTGGCTACACCTTC
v_gene: TRBV6-1; abundance: NA; d_gene: NA; j_gene: TRBJ2-7; CDR3aa: CASSEAGPTGEQYF; CDR3nt: TGTGCCAGCAGTGAAGCAGGGCCTACCGGCGAGCAGTACTTC
v_gene: TRBV7-8; abundance: few; d_gene: TRBD1; j_gene: TRBJ2-7; CDR3aa: CASSHGQGRSYEQYF; CDR3nt: TGTGCCAGCAGTCACGGACAGGGGCGATCCTACGAGCAGTACTTC
v_gene: TRBV7-2; abundance: NA; d_gene: NA; j_gene: TRBJ1-5; CDR3aa: CASTQGGNSNQPQHF; CDR3nt: TGTGCCAGCACCCAAGGGGGGAATAGCAATCAGCCCCAGCATTTT
v_gene: TRBV5-6; abundance: NA; d_gene: NA; j_gene: TRBJ2-1; CDR3aa: CASSLQGVNNEQFF; CDR3nt: TGTGCCAGCAGCTTGCAGGGCGTTAACAATGAGCAGTTCTTC
v_gene: TRBV30; abundance: NA; d_gene: NA; j_gene: TRBJ1-3; CDR3aa: CASTGQGSTIYF; CDR3nt: TGTGCCTCGACCGGCCAGGGATCCACCATATATTTT
v_gene: TRBV24-1; abundance: few; d_gene: TRBD1; j_gene: TRBJ2-7; CDR3aa: CATSYGDRQTYEQYF; CDR3nt: TGTGCCACCAGTTATGGGGACAGGCAAACCTACGAGCAGTACTTC
v_gene: TRBV6-5; abundance: NA; d_gene: NA; j_gene: TRBJ2-2; CDR3aa: CASSLTGIYTGELFF; CDR3nt: TGTGCCAGCAGTCTAACCGGGATCTACACCGGGGAGCTGTTTTTT
v_gene: TRBV6-1; abundance: NA; d_gene: NA; j_gene: TRBJ1-1; CDR3aa: CASNPTGLNTEAFF; CDR3nt: TGTGCCAGCAACCCAACAGGACTGAACACTGAAGCTTTCTTT